The 18 T cell receptor beta chains below come from one sample, sequenced in a study of blood T cells in healthy people across ages. It was with a sample-barcoded 5' primer and a J-beta primer mix that a second PCR of roughly 7 to 12 cycles was run. TCRdb re-analysed the 5' RACE reads in MiXCR, keeping a single row per CDR3 protein. In the table there are approximately 940,000 distinct CDR3 sequences, about 48% of which are singletons. Material for sequencing was blood. These receptors all stem from a man aged 30 to 45 in good health.

This chain links TRBV27 with TRBJ1-6; D ambiguous. V was clipped by 6 bases and J by 4 bases, with 10 bases between them. This CDR3 region has 14 residues. CDR1 and CDR2 from the germline V gene are MNHEY and SMNVEV (reference sequence). The chain's CDR3 is CASRHRDYNSPLHF. As DNA, the CDR3 is TGTGCCAGCAGACACCGAGATTATAATTCACCCCTCCACTTT.

V is TRBV9 and J is TRBJ2-5, with 12 bases fitting TRBD1. CDR1 is SGDLS, CDR2 YYNGEE, per germline. The CDR3 spans 16 residues. V gave up 4 bases and J gave up 4 bases; unmatched junction bases: 8. The CDR3 sequence: CASSLPGTGGGETQYF. CDR3 nucleotides: TGTGCCAGCAGCTTACCGGGGACAGGGGGCGGAGAGACCCAGTACTTC.

The gene calls are TRBV10-3 and TRBJ2-3; D uncertain. V shed 11 bases and J shed 0 bases, with 12 bases lying between them. The CDR3 has 13 amino acids. In germline, CDR1 is ENHRY, CDR2 SYGVKD. The CDR3 nucleotides are TGTGCCTCGCGGCAAGATAGCACAGATACGCAGTATTTT. Translated: CASRQDSTDTQYF.

The chain links TRBV7-2 to TRBJ2-7; possibly TRBD2 for D (5 bases). Germline V CDR1 and CDR2: SGHTA, FQGNSA. The CDR3 covers 12 residues. The V and J ends lost 10 bases and 3 bases respectively, with 13 bases between them. CDR3 sequence: CAIDYGGYEQYF. The CDR3 DNA reads as TGTGCCATCGACTACGGCGGCTACGAGCAGTACTTC.

This clonotype appeared once. The J gene is TRBJ1-5, the V gene TRBV20-1, with 7 bases that match TRBD1. The V segment lost 5 bases and the J segment 2 bases; nucleotides outside the gene matches: 3. Germline-derived CDR1 and CDR2 are DFQATT and SNEGSKA (reference sequence). This CDR3 comprises 13 residues. CDR3 amino acids: CSAYRGGNQPQHF. As DNA, the CDR3 is TGCAGTGCTTACAGGGGTGGCAATCAGCCCCAGCATTTT.

This clonotype was picked up many times. DNA for the CDR3: TGTGCCAGCAGCCAAGCCCCGGGGAGAGAGCAGTTCTTC. As protein: CASSQAPGREQFF. The genes are TRBV3-1 and TRBJ2-1, with TRBD2 as a possible D gene (5 bases). This CDR3 contains 13 residues. Trimming stripped 1 base from V and 10 bases from J, with 11 bases between. Per the germline V gene, CDR1 is LGHDT and CDR2 is YNNKEL (reference sequence).

The rearrangement joins TRBV20-1 to TRBJ2-7; tentatively, D is TRBD2 (6 bases). The germline gives CDR1 DFQATT, CDR2 SNEGSKA (reference sequence). The CDR3 consists of 15 residues. Trimming took off 3 bases at V and 7 bases at J, with 22 bases between the two ends. CDR3 amino acids: CSARTSGRNYKEQYF. The CDR3 DNA reads as TGCAGTGCTAGGACCAGTGGGAGGAATTACAAAGAGCAGTACTTC.

The genes are TRBV20-1 and TRBJ2-7; 9 bases agree with TRBD2. Germline CDR1 reads DFQATT; CDR2 reads SNEGSKA (reference sequence). V shed 6 bases, J shed 3 bases, and the junction held 9 bases outside the gene matches. CDR3 length: 14 residues. The CDR3 loop is CSAPAGGKGYEQYF. The CDR3 region has the DNA TGCAGTGCCCCAGCGGGGGGTAAAGGCTACGAGCAGTACTTC.

The chain employs TRBV6-4 and TRBJ1-2, with 8 bases aligning to TRBD1. With V trimmed by 2 bases and J by 6 bases, 8 bases remained unmatched. This CDR3 spans 15 amino acids. Looked up from germline, CDR1 is MRHNA and CDR2 is SNTAGT. Here the CDR3 reads CASSDGTGRLNGYTF. The CDR3 region has the DNA TGTGCCAGCAGTGACGGGACAGGCCGATTGAATGGCTACACCTTC.

The chain joins TRBV4-1 to TRBJ2-5; D is possibly TRBD1 (6 bases). The germline V gene has CDR1 MGHRA and CDR2 YSYEKL. This CDR3 contains 14 residues. V lost 1 base, J lost 2 bases, and 8 bases lay in between. CDR3 protein: CASSQVDRQETQYF. In DNA form, the CDR3 reads TGCGCCAGCAGCCAAGTAGACAGGCAAGAGACCCAGTACTTC.

V gene TRBV28 combines with J gene TRBJ1-2; TRBD1 agrees at 9 bases. The germline V gene encodes CDR1 MDHEN and CDR2 SYDVKM. This CDR3 spans 17 amino acids. The V segment lost 5 bases and the J segment 4 bases; nucleotides outside the gene matches: 14. The CDR3 here is CASSPQGASPSSYGYTF. Here the CDR3 DNA reads TGTGCCAGCAGTCCACAGGGGGCGTCCCCCAGTAGCTATGGCTACACCTTC.

V gene TRBV7-2 combines with J gene TRBJ2-1; D may be TRBD2 (6 bases). This CDR3 region has 12 residues. Germline loops: CDR1 SGHTA, CDR2 FQGNSA. V lost 3 bases, J lost 12 bases, and 12 bases lay in between. CDR3 sequence reads: CASSFDQGGQFF. The CDR3 DNA sequence: TGTGCCAGCAGCTTTGATCAGGGAGGGCAGTTCTTC.

About this clonotype: The junction and the germline gene differ at one end; a read error may be behind it. The chain couples TRBV6-5 to TRBJ2-3; 12 positions agree with TRBD2. The CDR3 runs to 18 residues. Germline values: CDR1 MNHEY, CDR2 SVGAGI. The CDR3 DNA follows: TGTGCCAGCAGCTACTCCCGGAGACTAGCGGGAGACACAGATACGCAGTATTTT. Translated, it gives CASSYSRRLAGDTDTQYF.

The CDR3 DNA reads as TGTGCCATCAGCGGGGACAGTTTTAATTCACCCCTCCACTTT. As protein: CAISGDSFNSPLHF. This chain links TRBV10-3 with TRBJ1-6; 7 nucleotides match TRBD1. This CDR3 is built from 14 residues. V was pared by 6 bases and J by 6 bases, with 5 bases of the junction left unmatched. Germline V gene sequence: CDR1 ENHRY, CDR2 SYGVKD.

The gene calls are TRBV30 and TRBJ2-4; weak D call: TRBD2 (5 bases). The CDR3 length is 15 residues. V lost 1 base and J 0 bases, leaving 10 bases between the germline ends. CDR1 GTSNPN and CDR2 SVGIG come from the germline V gene (reference sequence). CDR3 sequence: CAWSGGDLAKNIQYF. In DNA form, the CDR3 reads TGTGCCTGGAGTGGGGGAGATCTAGCCAAAAACATTCAGTACTTC.

J is TRBJ2-4 and V is TRBV15; 7 bases map to TRBD1. The V gene end was trimmed by 0 bases and the J gene end by 7 bases; junction bases not matched to a gene: 6. CDR3 length equals 15 residues. CDR1 is LNHNV, CDR2 YYDKDF, per germline (reference sequence). This CDR3 is CATSRDRIQGNIQYF. As DNA, the CDR3 is TGTGCCACCAGCAGAGATCGGATACAGGGGAACATTCAGTACTTC. Full variable domain (remainder filled in from reference TRBV15 and TRBJ2-4): DAMVIQNPRYQVTQFGKPVTLSCSQTLNHNVMYWYQQKSSQAPKLLFHYYDKDFNNEADTPDNFQSRRPNTSFCFLDIRSPGLGDTAMYLCATSRDRIQGNIQYFGAGTRLSVL.

V is TRBV29-1 and J is TRBJ2-1; D perhaps matches TRBD1 (6 bases). Trimming removed 7 bases at V and 5 bases at J, with 18 bases between. CDR3 length: 14 residues. CDR1 is SQVTM and CDR2 is ANQGSEA in the germline V gene. The CDR3 loop reads CSAYLPGQNNEQFF. CDR3 coding DNA: TGCAGCGCATACTTACCCGGACAGAACAATGAGCAGTTCTTC.

V usage is TRBV20-1 and J usage is TRBJ1-1, with a weak D call TRBD1 (5 bases). The V end lost 6 bases, the J end lost 1 base, and 15 bases lay between the germline ends. Germline CDR1 is DFQATT and CDR2 is SNEGSKA (reference sequence). This CDR3 contains 14 residues. CDR3 in amino acids: CSAPPGPTNTEAFF. CDR3 nucleotide sequence: TGCAGTGCGCCGCCGGGACCAACGAACACTGAAGCTTTCTTT.